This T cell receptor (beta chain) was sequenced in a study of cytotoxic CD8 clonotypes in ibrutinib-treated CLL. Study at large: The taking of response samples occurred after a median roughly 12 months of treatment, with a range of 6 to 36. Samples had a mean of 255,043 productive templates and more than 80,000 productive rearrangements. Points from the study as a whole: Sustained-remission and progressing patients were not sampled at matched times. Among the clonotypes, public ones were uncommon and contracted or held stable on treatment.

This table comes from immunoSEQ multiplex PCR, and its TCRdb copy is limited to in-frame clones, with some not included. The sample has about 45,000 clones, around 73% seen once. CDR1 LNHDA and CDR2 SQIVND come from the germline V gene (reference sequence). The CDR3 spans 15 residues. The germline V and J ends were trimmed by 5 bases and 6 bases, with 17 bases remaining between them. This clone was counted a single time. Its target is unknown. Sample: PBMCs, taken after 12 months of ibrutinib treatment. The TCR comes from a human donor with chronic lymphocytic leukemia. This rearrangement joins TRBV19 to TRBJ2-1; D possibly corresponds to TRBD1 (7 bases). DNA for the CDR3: TGTGCCAGTAGTTTAGGCCAGGGGGGCTCCAATGAGCAGTTCTTC. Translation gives CASSLGQGGSNEQFF.